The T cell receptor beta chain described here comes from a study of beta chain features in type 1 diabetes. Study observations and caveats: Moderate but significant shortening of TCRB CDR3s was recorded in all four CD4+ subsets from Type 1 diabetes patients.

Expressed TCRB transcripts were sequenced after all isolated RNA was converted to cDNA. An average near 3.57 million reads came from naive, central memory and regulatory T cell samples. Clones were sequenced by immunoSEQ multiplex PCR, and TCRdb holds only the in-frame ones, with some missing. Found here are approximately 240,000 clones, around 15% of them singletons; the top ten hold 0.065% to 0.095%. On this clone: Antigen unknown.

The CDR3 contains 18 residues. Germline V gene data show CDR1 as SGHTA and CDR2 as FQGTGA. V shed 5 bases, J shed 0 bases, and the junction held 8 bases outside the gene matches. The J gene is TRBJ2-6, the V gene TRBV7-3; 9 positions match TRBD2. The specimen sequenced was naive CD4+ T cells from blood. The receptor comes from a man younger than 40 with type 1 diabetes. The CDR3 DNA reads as TGTGCCAGCAGCCTAGAGGTAGCGGGGGCCTCTGGGGCCAACGTCCTGACTTTC. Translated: CASSLEVAGASGANVLTF.